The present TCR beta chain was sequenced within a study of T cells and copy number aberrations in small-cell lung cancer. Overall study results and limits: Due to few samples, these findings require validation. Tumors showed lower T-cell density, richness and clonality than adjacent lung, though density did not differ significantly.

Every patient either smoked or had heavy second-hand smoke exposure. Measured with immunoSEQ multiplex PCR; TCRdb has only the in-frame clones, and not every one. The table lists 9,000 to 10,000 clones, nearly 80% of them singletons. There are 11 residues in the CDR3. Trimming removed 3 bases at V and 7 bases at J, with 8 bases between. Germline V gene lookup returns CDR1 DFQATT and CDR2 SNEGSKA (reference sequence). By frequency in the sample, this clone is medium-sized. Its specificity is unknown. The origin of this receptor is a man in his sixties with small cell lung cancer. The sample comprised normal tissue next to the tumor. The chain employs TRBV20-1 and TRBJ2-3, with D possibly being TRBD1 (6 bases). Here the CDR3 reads CSARRGNTQYF. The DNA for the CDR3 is TGCAGTGCTAGGAGGGGGAATACGCAGTATTTT.